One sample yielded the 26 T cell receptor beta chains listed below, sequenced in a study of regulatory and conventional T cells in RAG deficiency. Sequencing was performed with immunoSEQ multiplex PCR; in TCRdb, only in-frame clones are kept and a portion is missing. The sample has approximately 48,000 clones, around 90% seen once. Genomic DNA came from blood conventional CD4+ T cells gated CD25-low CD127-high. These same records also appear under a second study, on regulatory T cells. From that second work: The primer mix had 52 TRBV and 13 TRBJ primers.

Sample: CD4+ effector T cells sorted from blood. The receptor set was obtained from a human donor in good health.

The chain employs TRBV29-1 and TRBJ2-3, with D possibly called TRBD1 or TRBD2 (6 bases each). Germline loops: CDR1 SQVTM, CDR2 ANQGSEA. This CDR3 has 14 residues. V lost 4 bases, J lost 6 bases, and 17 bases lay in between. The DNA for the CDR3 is TGCAGCGTTGTCGTACAGGGACTGAGGGATACGCAGTATTTT. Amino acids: CSVVVQGLRDTQYF.

The CDR3 nucleotides are TGTGCCTGGAGTTCGAGGACAAACAATGAGCAGTTCTTC. Its translation is CAWSSRTNNEQFF. The chain is built from TRBV30 and TRBJ2-1, with a possible D match to TRBD1 (5 bases). V was shortened by 2 bases and J by 5 bases, with 10 bases between the two germline ends. The CDR3 spans 13 residues. CDR1 is GTSNPN and CDR2 is SVGIG in the germline V gene (reference sequence).

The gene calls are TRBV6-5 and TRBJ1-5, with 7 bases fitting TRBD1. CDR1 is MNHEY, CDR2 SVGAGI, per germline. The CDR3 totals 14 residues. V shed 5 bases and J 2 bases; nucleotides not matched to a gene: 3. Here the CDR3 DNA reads TGTGCCAGCAGTCCAGGGGGGCGCAATCAGCCCCAGCATTTT. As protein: CASSPGGRNQPQHF.

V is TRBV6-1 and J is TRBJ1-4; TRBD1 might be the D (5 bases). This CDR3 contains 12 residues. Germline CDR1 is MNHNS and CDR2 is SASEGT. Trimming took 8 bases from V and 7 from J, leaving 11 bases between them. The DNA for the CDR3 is TGTGCCAGCGGCGGGGGTGGTGAAAAACTGTTTTTT. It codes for CASGGGGEKLFF.

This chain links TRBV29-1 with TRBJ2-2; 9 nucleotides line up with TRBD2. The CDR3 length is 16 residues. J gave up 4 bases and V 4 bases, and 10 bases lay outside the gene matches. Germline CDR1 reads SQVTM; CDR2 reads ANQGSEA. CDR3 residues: CSVGALAGLSTGELFF. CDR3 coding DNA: TGCAGCGTTGGGGCGCTAGCGGGATTGAGCACCGGGGAGCTGTTTTTT.

For the CDR3, the DNA is TGTGCCAGCAGTTTCACAGGGAACACTGAAGCTTTCTTT. This codes for CASSFTGNTEAFF. The gene calls are TRBV6-1 and TRBJ1-1; tentatively, D is TRBD1 (5 bases). CDR1 MNHNS and CDR2 SASEGT come from the germline V gene. V was clipped by 5 bases and J by 1 base, with 8 bases between them. CDR3 length: 13 residues.

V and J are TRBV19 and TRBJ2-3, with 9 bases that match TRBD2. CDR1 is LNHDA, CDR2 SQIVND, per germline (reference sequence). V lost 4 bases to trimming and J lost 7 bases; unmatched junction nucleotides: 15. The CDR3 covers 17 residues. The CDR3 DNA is TGTGCCAGTAGTAGTCTAGCGGGGCCCCCGCCGAAGAATACGCAGTATTTT. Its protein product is CASSSLAGPPPKNTQYF.

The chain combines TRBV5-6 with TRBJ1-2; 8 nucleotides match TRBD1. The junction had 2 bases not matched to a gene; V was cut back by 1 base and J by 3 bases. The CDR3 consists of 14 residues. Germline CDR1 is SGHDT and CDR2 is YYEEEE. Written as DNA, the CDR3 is TGTGCCAGCAGCTTGAACAGGGGGGACTATGGCTACACCTTC. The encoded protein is CASSLNRGDYGYTF.

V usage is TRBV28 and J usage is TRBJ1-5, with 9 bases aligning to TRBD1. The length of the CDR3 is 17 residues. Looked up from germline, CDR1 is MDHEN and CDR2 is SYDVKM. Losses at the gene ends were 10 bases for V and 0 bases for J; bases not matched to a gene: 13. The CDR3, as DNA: TGTGCCACCAGAATTGGGACAGGGAGTTATAGCAATCAGCCCCAGCATTTT. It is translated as CATRIGTGSYSNQPQHF.

In nucleotides, the CDR3 is TGTGCCTGCAAAACTAGCGGGAGGGCCGTGGATGAGCAGTTCTTC. Translated, it gives CACKTSGRAVDEQFF. The chain has TRBV30 and TRBJ2-1, with 13 bases matching TRBD2. Germline V gene sequence: CDR1 GTSNPN, CDR2 SVGIG (reference sequence). The CDR3 is 15 residues long. With 6 bases clipped from V and 8 bases from J, the junction kept 10 bases outside the gene matches.

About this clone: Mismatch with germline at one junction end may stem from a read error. The CDR3 protein is CASSATGTLNENLFF. The CDR3 DNA follows: TGTGCCAGCAGCGCAACCGGGACCTTAAATGAAAACCTGTTTTTT. The chain couples TRBV7-9 to TRBJ1-4, with D tentatively TRBD1 (5 bases). This CDR3 is built from 15 residues. Germline V lookup: CDR1 SEHNR, CDR2 FQNEAQ (reference sequence).

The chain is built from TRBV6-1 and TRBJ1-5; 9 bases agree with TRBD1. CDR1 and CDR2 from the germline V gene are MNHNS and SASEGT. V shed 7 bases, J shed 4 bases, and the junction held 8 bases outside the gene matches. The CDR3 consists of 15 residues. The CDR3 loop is CASTIWGQGNQPQHF. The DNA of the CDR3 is TGTGCCAGCACCATATGGGGACAGGGAAATCAGCCCCAGCATTTT.

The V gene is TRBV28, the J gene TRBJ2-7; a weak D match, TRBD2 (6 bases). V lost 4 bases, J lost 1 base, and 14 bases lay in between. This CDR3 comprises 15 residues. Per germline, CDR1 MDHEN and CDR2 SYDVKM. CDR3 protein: CASSSMLGLSYEQYF. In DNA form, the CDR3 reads TGTGCCAGCAGTTCAATGTTGGGACTTTCCTACGAGCAGTACTTC.

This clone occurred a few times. CDR3 amino acids: CASSTGTVTYEQYF. The CDR3, as DNA: TGTGCCAGTAGTACCGGGACTGTAACCTACGAGCAGTACTTC. The gene calls are TRBV19 and TRBJ2-7, with D perhaps TRBD2 (6 bases). CDR1 is LNHDA, CDR2 SQIVND, per germline (reference sequence). V shed 4 bases and J shed 2 bases, with 12 bases lying between them. The CDR3 totals 14 residues.

CDR3 in amino acids: CASRTGGQPQHF. Written as DNA, the CDR3 is TGTGCCAGCAGGACAGGAGGACAGCCCCAGCATTTT. This chain links TRBV27 with TRBJ1-5, with a possible D match to TRBD1 (6 bases). V lost 6 bases and J 7 bases, leaving 10 bases between the germline ends. The CDR3 covers 12 residues. Germline V gene sequence: CDR1 MNHEY, CDR2 SMNVEV (reference sequence).

This CDR3 is CASSEGLQAKNIQYF. In DNA form, the CDR3 reads TGTGCCAGCAGTGAGGGACTCCAGGCCAAAAACATTCAGTACTTC. The chain combines TRBV7-2 with TRBJ2-4; TRBD2 might be the D (6 bases). Germline lookup yields CDR1 SGHTA and CDR2 FQGNSA. Trimming left V 6 bases short and J 1 base short, with 13 bases between. CDR3 length: 15 amino acids.

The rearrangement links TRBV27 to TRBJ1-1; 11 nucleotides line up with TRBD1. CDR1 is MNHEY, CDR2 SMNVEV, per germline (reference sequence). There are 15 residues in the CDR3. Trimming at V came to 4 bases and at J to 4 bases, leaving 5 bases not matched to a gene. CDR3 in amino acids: CASSSEGQGGTEAFF. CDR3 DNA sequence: TGTGCCAGCAGTTCTGAGGGACAGGGGGGCACTGAAGCTTTCTTT.

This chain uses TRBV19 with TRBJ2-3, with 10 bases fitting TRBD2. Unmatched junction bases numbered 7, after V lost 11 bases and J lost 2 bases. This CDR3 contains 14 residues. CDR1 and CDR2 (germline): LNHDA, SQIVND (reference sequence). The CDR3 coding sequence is TGTGCCTCTTCTAGCGGGAGCTACACAGATACGCAGTATTTT. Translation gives CASSSGSYTDTQYF. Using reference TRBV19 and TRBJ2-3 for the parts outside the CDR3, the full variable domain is DGGITQSPKYLFRKEGQNVTLSCEQNLNHDAMYWYRQDPGQGLRLIYYSQIVNDFQKGDIAEGYSVSREKKESFPLTVTSAQKNPTAFYLCASSSGSYTDTQYFGPGTRLTVL.

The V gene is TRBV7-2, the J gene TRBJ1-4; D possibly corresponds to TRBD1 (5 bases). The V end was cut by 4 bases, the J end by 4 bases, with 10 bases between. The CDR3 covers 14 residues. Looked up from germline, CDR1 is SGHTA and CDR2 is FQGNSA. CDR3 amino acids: CASSSRAGNEKLFF. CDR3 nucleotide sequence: TGTGCCAGCAGCTCCAGGGCGGGTAATGAAAAACTGTTTTTT.

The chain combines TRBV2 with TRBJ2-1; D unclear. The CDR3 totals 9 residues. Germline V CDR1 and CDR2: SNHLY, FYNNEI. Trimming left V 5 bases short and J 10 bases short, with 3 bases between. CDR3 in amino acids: CASSSEQFF. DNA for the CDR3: TGTGCCAGCAGTTCGGAGCAGTTCTTC. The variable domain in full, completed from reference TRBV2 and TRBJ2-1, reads EPEVTQTPSHQVTQMGQEVILRCVPISNHLYFYWYRQILGQKVEFLVSFYNNEISEKSEIFDDQFSVERPDGSNFTLKIRSTKLEDSAMYFCASSSEQFFGPGTRLTVL.

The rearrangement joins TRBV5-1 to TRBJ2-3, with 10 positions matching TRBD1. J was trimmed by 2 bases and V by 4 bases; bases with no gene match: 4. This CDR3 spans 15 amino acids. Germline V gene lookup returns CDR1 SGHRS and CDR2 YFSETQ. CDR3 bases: TGCGCCAGCAGCCCGGGACAGGGGAACACAGATACGCAGTATTTT. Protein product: CASSPGQGNTDTQYF.

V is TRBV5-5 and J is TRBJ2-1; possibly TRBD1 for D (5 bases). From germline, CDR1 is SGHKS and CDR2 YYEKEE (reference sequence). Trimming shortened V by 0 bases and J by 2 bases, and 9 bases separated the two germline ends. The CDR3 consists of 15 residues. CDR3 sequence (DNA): TGTGCCAGCAGCTTGGTACAGGAGACCTACAATGAGCAGTTCTTC. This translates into CASSLVQETYNEQFF.

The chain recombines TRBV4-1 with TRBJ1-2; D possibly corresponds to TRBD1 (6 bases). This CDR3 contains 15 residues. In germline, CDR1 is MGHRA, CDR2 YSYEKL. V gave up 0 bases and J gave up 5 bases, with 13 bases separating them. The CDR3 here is CASSQDRQGIYGYTF. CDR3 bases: TGCGCCAGCAGCCAAGATCGGCAGGGGATTTATGGCTACACCTTC.

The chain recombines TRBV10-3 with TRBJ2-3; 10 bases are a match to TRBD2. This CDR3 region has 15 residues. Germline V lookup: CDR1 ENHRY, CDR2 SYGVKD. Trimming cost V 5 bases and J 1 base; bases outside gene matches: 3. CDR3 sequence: CAISSLAGGTDTQYF. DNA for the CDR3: TGTGCCATCAGTTCCCTAGCGGGGGGCACAGATACGCAGTATTTT.

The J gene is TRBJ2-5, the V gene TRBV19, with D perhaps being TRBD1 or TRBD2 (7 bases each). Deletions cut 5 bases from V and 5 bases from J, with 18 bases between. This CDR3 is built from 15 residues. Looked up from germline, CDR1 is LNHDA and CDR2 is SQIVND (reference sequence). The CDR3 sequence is CASSAGDSPSETQYF. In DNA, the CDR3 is TGTGCCAGTAGTGCGGGGGACAGTCCTTCTGAGACCCAGTACTTC. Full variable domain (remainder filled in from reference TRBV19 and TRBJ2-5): DGGITQSPKYLFRKEGQNVTLSCEQNLNHDAMYWYRQDPGQGLRLIYYSQIVNDFQKGDIAEGYSVSREKKESFPLTVTSAQKNPTAFYLCASSAGDSPSETQYFGPGTRLLVL.

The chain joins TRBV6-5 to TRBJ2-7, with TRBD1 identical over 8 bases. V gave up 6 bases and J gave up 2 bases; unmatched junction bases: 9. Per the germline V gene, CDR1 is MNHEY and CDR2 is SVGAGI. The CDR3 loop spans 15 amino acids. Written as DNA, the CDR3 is TGTGCCAGCAGCTCCCAGGGGGCGCTTACCTACGAGCAGTACTTC. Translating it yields CASSSQGALTYEQYF.